This T cell receptor beta chain was identified in a study of Ad26.COV2.S vaccination and SARS-CoV-2 variants. This clone was detected once. The CDR3 is made up of 16 amino acids. V shed 0 bases and J 1 base; nucleotides not matched to a gene: 1. CDR1 is SGHRS and CDR2 is YFSETQ in the germline V gene. Data came from immunoSEQ multiplex PCR; TCRdb stores just in-frame clones and leaves some out. The data contain tens of thousands of clones, approximately 83% of them singletons. The sequencing used peripheral blood, collected after recovery from COVID-19. This sequence originates from a human donor who had recovered from COVID-19. This chain joins TRBV5-1 and TRBJ2-2; 9 bases map to TRBD1. Here the CDR3 DNA reads TGCGCCAGCAGCTTGGGACAGGGGGGGAACACCGGGGAGCTGTTTTTT. As protein: CASSLGQGGNTGELFF.